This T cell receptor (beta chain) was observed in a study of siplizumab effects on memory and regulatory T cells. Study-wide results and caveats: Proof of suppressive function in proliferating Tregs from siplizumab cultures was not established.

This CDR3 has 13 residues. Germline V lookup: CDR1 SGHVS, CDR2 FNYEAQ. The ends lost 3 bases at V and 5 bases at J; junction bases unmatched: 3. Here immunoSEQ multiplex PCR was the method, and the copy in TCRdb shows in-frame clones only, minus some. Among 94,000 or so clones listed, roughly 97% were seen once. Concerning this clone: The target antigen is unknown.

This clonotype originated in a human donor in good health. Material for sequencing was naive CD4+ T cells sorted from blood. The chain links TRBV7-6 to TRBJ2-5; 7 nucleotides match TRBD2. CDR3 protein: CASSLGGWETQYF. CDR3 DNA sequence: TGTGCCAGCAGCTTGGGAGGGTGGGAGACCCAGTACTTC.